The 24 T cell receptor beta chains below were found in one sample sequenced in a study of response to subunit inactivated influenza vaccine. TCRdb re-analysed the RT-PCR reads in MiXCR, keeping a single row per CDR3 protein. The table records just under 250,000 distinct CDR3 sequences, 9% to 15% of them present only once. Sequences were derived from non-naive T cells sorted from PBMCs, sampled about 14 days before vaccination. The source is a man between 45 and 60 years old who received an inactivated influenza vaccine.

A single count supports this clonotype. The rearrangement joins TRBV7-2 to TRBJ1-5, with TRBD1 matching over 9 bases. Looked up from germline, CDR1 is SGHTA and CDR2 is FQGNSA. This CDR3 is 14 amino acids long. V dropped 5 bases and J dropped 6; count of bases not matched to a gene: 5. Here the CDR3 reads CASSIGQGIQPQHF. The CDR3 DNA reads TGTGCCAGCAGCATAGGACAGGGGATTCAGCCCCAGCATTTT.

This clonotype was detected a few times. The chain has TRBV20-1 and TRBJ2-1, with 9 bases fitting TRBD2. The CDR3 extends over 15 amino acids. The V gene end was trimmed by 1 base and the J gene end by 15 bases; junction bases not matched to a gene: 16. Germline V gives CDR1 DFQATT, CDR2 SNEGSKA (reference sequence). The chain's CDR3 is CSARVGTSGPLSGFF. CDR3 nucleotide sequence: TGCAGTGCTAGAGTGGGTACTAGCGGGCCTCTCAGTGGGTTCTTC.

The sample holds a few counts of this clonotype. The rearrangement joins TRBV12-3 or TRBV12-4 to TRBJ2-1, with D perhaps TRBD1 or TRBD2 (5 bases each). The CDR3 has 15 amino acids. Deletions cut 3 bases from V and 5 bases from J, with 14 bases between. The CDR3 DNA sequence: TGTGCCAGCAGTTTGGGGACCGAAGTCCACAATGAGCAGTTCTTC. It codes for CASSLGTEVHNEQFF.

The rearrangement uses TRBV7-2 and TRBJ1-2; 8 bases agree with TRBD1. This CDR3 is 14 amino acids long. V lost 5 bases, J lost 3 bases, and 5 bases stayed unmatched. Germline V lookup: CDR1 SGHTA, CDR2 FQGNSA. The CDR3 here is CASSPGGADYGYTF. CDR3 in DNA: TGTGCCAGCAGCCCAGGGGGCGCCGACTATGGCTACACCTTC.

There are many counts of this clonotype. This chain connects TRBV4-3 to TRBJ1-5, with D unclear. Trimming left V 0 bases short and J 3 bases short, with 9 bases between. This CDR3 contains 15 residues. Per germline, CDR1 LGHNA and CDR2 YSLEER. The CDR3 loop reads CASSQDPRDNQPQHF. The CDR3 region has the DNA TGCGCCAGCAGCCAAGACCCGCGGGACAATCAGCCCCAGCATTTT.

A few counts support this clonotype. J is TRBJ1-4 and V is TRBV2, with 7 bases matching TRBD1. CDR1 SNHLY and CDR2 FYNNEI come from the germline V gene. The CDR3 covers 13 residues. Unmatched junction bases numbered 4, after V lost 6 bases and J lost 6 bases. CDR3: CASSQGQDEKLFF. The CDR3 nucleotides are TGTGCCAGCAGCCAAGGACAGGATGAAAAACTGTTTTTT. The complete variable domain, with remaining parts taken from reference TRBV2 and TRBJ1-4, reads EPEVTQTPSHQVTQMGQEVILRCVPISNHLYFYWYRQILGQKVEFLVSFYNNEISEKSEIFDDQFSVERPDGSNFTLKIRSTKLEDSAMYFCASSQGQDEKLFFGSGTQLSVL.

The table lists this clonotype with a few counts. V usage is TRBV4-2 and J usage is TRBJ1-4, with D possibly matching TRBD1 (5 bases). Trimming removed 1 base from V and 0 bases from J, with 9 bases in between. Germline V gene sequence: CDR1 LGHNA, CDR2 YNFKEQ. CDR3 length: 16 residues. Here the CDR3 reads CASSQVTGATNEKLFF. The DNA for the CDR3 is TGTGCCAGCAGCCAAGTAACAGGTGCAACTAATGAAAAACTGTTTTTT.

This sequence joins TRBV6-1 and TRBJ2-3; 10 bases line up with TRBD1. The CDR3 runs to 15 residues. Germline V CDR1 and CDR2: MNHNS, SASEGT. J lost 8 bases, V lost 3 bases, and 8 bases had no gene match. The CDR3 here is CASSDRDRGSVTQYF. The CDR3, as DNA: TGTGCCAGCAGTGATCGGGACAGGGGATCAGTTACGCAGTATTTT.

This clonotype was recorded a few times. The rearrangement uses TRBV4-3 and TRBJ2-1; D gene unclear. V was cut by 1 base and J by 0 bases, with 7 bases left in between. CDR1 and CDR2 from the germline V gene are LGHNA and YSLEER. This CDR3 contains 15 residues. For the CDR3, the DNA is TGCGCCAGCAGCCAAGGGCCGAGCTCCTACAATGAGCAGTTCTTC. Amino acid sequence: CASSQGPSSYNEQFF.

In its sample, this clonotype was seen many times. This rearrangement joins TRBV21-1 to TRBJ2-6; no check of the table's D call, TRBD1, against the DNA was made. TRBV21-1 is labeled a pseudogene. The CDR3 has 18 amino acids. CDR3 residues: CASSRLETGFSGANVLTF. CDR3 sequence (DNA): TGTGCCAGCAGCAGGCTGGAGACAGGGTTCTCTGGGGCCAACGTCCTGACTTTC.

This clonotype was recorded many times. The genes are TRBV5-1 and TRBJ2-7; unclear D gene. The CDR3 runs 14 residues. The germline gives CDR1 SGHRS, CDR2 YFSETQ. V was pared by 0 bases and J by 0 bases, with 7 bases between. CDR3 DNA: TGCGCCAGCAGCTTGGATGGCAGCTCCTACGAGCAGTACTTC. This codes for CASSLDGSSYEQYF.

This clonotype was found many times. The chain combines TRBV5-1 with TRBJ2-7, with D tentatively TRBD2 (6 bases). V was trimmed by 6 bases and J by 2 bases, leaving 15 bases between them. The CDR3 has 14 residues. From germline, CDR1 is SGHRS and CDR2 YFSETQ. The CDR3, as DNA: TGCGCCAGCATGCGCGGGGATTCAACCTACGAGCAGTACTTC. This sequence encodes CASMRGDSTYEQYF.

This clonotype is labeled medium-sized. This chain links TRBV9 with TRBJ2-5; 9 nucleotides agree with TRBD2. Germline V CDR1 and CDR2: SGDLS, YYNGEE. V was pared by 3 bases and J by 4 bases, with 4 bases of the junction left unmatched. CDR3 length equals 14 residues. The CDR3, as DNA: TGTGCCAGCAGCGAAGCGGGGGGTGGAGAGACCCAGTACTTC. Amino acid sequence: CASSEAGGGETQYF.

This clonotype was seen a handful of times. The chain is built from TRBV30 and TRBJ2-5; D remains ambiguous. Trimming left V 6 bases short and J 2 bases short, with 10 bases between. The CDR3 runs to 12 residues. Germline assignment: CDR1 GTSNPN and CDR2 SVGIG (reference sequence). CDR3 sequence reads: CACSGTQETQYF. The DNA of the CDR3 is TGTGCCTGCTCCGGCACTCAAGAGACCCAGTACTTC.

This clonotype has ten or more counts. The rearrangement joins TRBV7-2 to TRBJ2-1; 10 positions agree with TRBD2. There are 17 residues in the CDR3. V lost 3 bases, J lost 0 bases, and 5 bases stayed unmatched. CDR1 is SGHTA and CDR2 is FQGNSA in the germline V gene. CDR3 DNA sequence: TGTGCCAGCAGCTTTAGCGGGGGGCTTAGCTCCTACAATGAGCAGTTCTTC. Amino acids: CASSFSGGLSSYNEQFF.

This clonotype showed up many times. V usage is TRBV12-3 or TRBV12-4 and J usage is TRBJ1-2; 7 positions agree with TRBD1. This CDR3 comprises 13 residues. Germline trimming cut 5 bases from V and 4 bases from J; bases unmatched to any gene: 4. The CDR3 reads CASSTTGVYGYTF. The CDR3 region has the DNA TGTGCCAGCAGTACAACAGGGGTCTATGGCTACACCTTC.

The chain couples TRBV10-3 to TRBJ2-3; 9 nucleotides line up with TRBD2. The CDR3 length is 14 residues. Trimming removed 7 bases from V and 0 bases from J; junction bases left unmatched: 2. CDR1 is ENHRY and CDR2 is SYGVKD in the germline V gene. The CDR3 DNA reads as TGTGCCATCAATGCGGGGGGGAGCACAGATACGCAGTATTTT. Protein product: CAINAGGSTDTQYF.

This clonotype occurred a few times. CDR3 sequence reads: CASSSGTGYVEDTQYF. CDR3 bases: TGTGCCAGCAGCTCCGGGACAGGGTATGTGGAAGATACGCAGTATTTT. This chain connects TRBV7-8 to TRBJ2-3; 9 nucleotides agree with TRBD1. Germline CDR1 and CDR2: SGHVS and FQNEAQ. With V trimmed by 4 bases and J by 5 bases, 10 bases remained unmatched. This CDR3 comprises 16 residues.

The rearrangement links TRBV9 to TRBJ1-1; the D gene is possibly TRBD1 (5 bases). V was clipped by 0 bases and J by 5 bases, with 11 bases between them. This CDR3 has 14 residues. CDR1 and CDR2 (germline): SGDLS, YYNGEE. The CDR3: CASSVGLGTTEAFF. Here the CDR3 DNA reads TGTGCCAGCAGCGTAGGGTTAGGGACGACTGAAGCTTTCTTT.

CDR3 loop: CASSSDRTGTQYF. CDR3 DNA: TGTGCCAGCAGCTCCGACCGAACAGGCACGCAGTATTTT. This sequence joins TRBV7-8 and TRBJ2-3; a weak D match, TRBD1 (5 bases). The CDR3 consists of 13 residues. Trimming took 4 bases from V and 9 from J, leaving 14 bases between them. CDR1 is SGHVS, CDR2 FQNEAQ, per germline.

The chain has TRBV20-1 and TRBJ1-2; D unclear. The CDR3 runs to 12 residues. Germline lookup yields CDR1 DFQATT and CDR2 SNEGSKA (reference sequence). Deletions cut 5 bases from V and 8 bases from J, with 15 bases between. CDR3: CSAPDWIGGYTF. The DNA of the CDR3 is TGCAGTGCTCCGGACTGGATTGGAGGCTACACCTTC.

This clonotype appeared a few times. The V gene is TRBV5-5, the J gene TRBJ2-1, with 8 positions matching TRBD1. The trim removed 5 bases at V and 6 bases at J, leaving 4 bases unmatched. The CDR3 has 13 residues. Germline CDR1 reads SGHKS; CDR2 reads YYEKEE (reference sequence). The CDR3 DNA is TGTGCCAGCAGACAAACAGGGGGCAATGAGCAGTTCTTC. As protein: CASRQTGGNEQFF.

This clonotype showed up just a few times. This rearrangement joins TRBV19 to TRBJ2-3; D uncertain. CDR1 is LNHDA, CDR2 SQIVND, per germline (reference sequence). V was pared by 7 bases and J by 4 bases, with 12 bases between. This CDR3 has 13 residues. The CDR3 DNA reads TGTGCCAGTACCTCAAGGTTGGCAGATACGCAGTATTTT. Its protein is CASTSRLADTQYF.

This clonotype was observed at least ten times. This chain joins TRBV27 and TRBJ1-2; possible D gene TRBD1, 5 bases. CDR3 length: 16 residues. V was shortened by 4 bases and J by 8 bases, with 23 bases between the two germline ends. The germline CDR1 and CDR2 sequences are MNHEY and SMNVEV (reference sequence). CDR3 residues: CASSSFYRKKDAGYTF. Here the CDR3 DNA reads TGTGCCAGCAGTTCATTTTACAGGAAGAAGGACGCAGGCTACACCTTC.